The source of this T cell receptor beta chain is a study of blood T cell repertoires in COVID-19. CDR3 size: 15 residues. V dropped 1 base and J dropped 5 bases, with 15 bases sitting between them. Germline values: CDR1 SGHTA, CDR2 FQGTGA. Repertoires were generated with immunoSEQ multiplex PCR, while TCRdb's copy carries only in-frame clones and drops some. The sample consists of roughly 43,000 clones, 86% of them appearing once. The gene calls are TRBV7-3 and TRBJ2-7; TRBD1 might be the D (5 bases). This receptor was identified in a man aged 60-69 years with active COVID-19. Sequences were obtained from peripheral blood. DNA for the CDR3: TGTGCCAGCAGCTTAATCCCCGGAGACAGTAACGAGCAGTACTTC. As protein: CASSLIPGDSNEQYF.